A selection of T cell receptor beta chains follows, all from one sample in a study of post-analysis software for immune sequencing data. TCRdb itself ran the PCR reads through MiXCR, one entry per CDR3 protein. The sample carries about 500,000 distinct CDR3 sequences, under 55% recorded once. The specimen was blood. The receptors come from a girl between 5 and 17 years old with multiple sclerosis. The CDR3 runs from the conserved cysteine through the conserved F or W. D genes are given only for firm matches. Expanded clones are given a class, and other clones once, few, many or no size at all.

NA TRBJ1-1 NA TRBV5-1 TGCGCCAGCAGCTTGGCCGAGGGGTGGACTGAAGCTTTCTTT CASSLAEGWTEAFF
NA TRBJ1-5 TRBD1 TRBV6-2/TRBV6-3 TGTGCCAGCAGTTCGGGACAGATCCAGCCCCAGCATTTT CASSSGQIQPQHF
NA TRBJ2-6 TRBD1 TRBV29-1 TGCAGCGTTGAAACGACCGGGACAGGCACTCACTCTGGGGCCAACGTCCTGACTTTC CSVETTGTGTHSGANVLTF
few TRBJ2-7 NA TRBV6-6 TGTGCCAGCGATCCACGGGACGGAGCAACCTACGAGCAGTACTTC CASDPRDGATYEQYF
NA TRBJ2-1 NA TRBV20-1 TGCAGTGCTAGATCGCCTGGTACGAACAATGAGCAGTTCTTC CSARSPGTNNEQFF
NA TRBJ1-5 TRBD1 TRBV20-1 TGCAGTGCTAGAGCTAGGACAGGGGGTTTTCAGCCCCAGCATTTT CSARARTGGFQPQHF
few TRBJ2-3 NA TRBV24-1 TGTGCCACCAGTGGAACTAGGAACGCAGATACGCAGTATTTT CATSGTRNADTQYF
few TRBJ1-1 NA TRBV10-2 TGCGCCAGCAGTGAAGTTCCCGGGGGTGGGACTGAAGCTTTCTTT CASSEVPGGGTEAFF
NA TRBJ2-6 TRBD1 TRBV9 TGTACCAGCAGTTACGAGGGGACAGGGCGAGGGGCCAACGTCCTGACTTTC CTSSYEGTGRGANVLTF
NA TRBJ1-2 NA TRBV27 TGTGCCAGCAGTAACCAGGGACAAAAAAACTATGGCTACACCTTC CASSNQGQKNYGYTF
NA TRBJ2-5 TRBD2 TRBV12-3/TRBV12-4 TGTGCCAGCAGTTTAGGTTGGGAGGGCCAAGAGACCCAGTACTTC CASSLGWEGQETQYF
NA TRBJ2-1 NA TRBV5-8 TGTGCCAGCAGCTGGAGCAATGAGCAGTTCTTC CASSWSNEQFF
NA TRBJ2-5 NA TRBV20-1 TGCAGTGGTGCCGGGAACCAAGAGACCCAGTACTTC CSGAGNQETQYF
few TRBJ2-5 NA TRBV7-9 TGTGCCAGCAGCCCCTCCGGGACTTTGGAAGAGACCCAGTACTTC CASSPSGTLEETQYF
NA TRBJ2-7 TRBD1 TRBV12-3/TRBV12-4 TGTGCCAGCAGTTGGGGACAGGTATCCTACGAGCAGTACTTC CASSWGQVSYEQYF
NA TRBJ1-4 TRBD1 TRBV18 TGTGCCAGCTCACCGCGGTCGGGACAGGGAGGAGAAAAACTGTTTTTT CASSPRSGQGGEKLFF
NA TRBJ2-7 NA TRBV28 TGTGCCAGCAGACCGGACCCCAACTACTACGAGCAGTACTTC CASRPDPNYYEQYF
NA TRBJ2-5 NA TRBV20-1 TGCAGTGCTAACCTCCCGGGTCAAGAGACCCAGTACTTC CSANLPGQETQYF
NA TRBJ1-2 NA TRBV6-5 TGTGCCAGCAGTAACCCGACAGAAAACTATGGCTACACCTTC CASSNPTENYGYTF
NA TRBJ2-7 TRBD2 TRBV20-1 TGCAGTGCTATCCTAGCGGGAGGGCCCTACGAGCAGTACTTC CSAILAGGPYEQYF
NA TRBJ2-7 TRBD1 TRBV29-1 TGCAGCGTTGGGGGACAGGTCCCGTCCTACGAGCAGTACTTC CSVGGQVPSYEQYF
NA TRBJ2-3 TRBD2 TRBV7-6 TGTGCCAGCAGCCCCGGACTAGAGATCGGCACAGATACGCAGTATTTT CASSPGLEIGTDTQYF
NA TRBJ2-5 TRBD2 TRBV7-2 TGTGCCAGCAGCTCTCGAGCGGGAGGGCCCAGGGAGACCCAGTACTTC CASSSRAGGPRETQYF
NA TRBJ2-6 NA TRBV20-1 TGCAGTGCTAGAGCAGGGACTGGGGCCAACGTCCCGACTTTC CSARAGTGANVPTF
few TRBJ2-1 NA TRBV10-3 TGTGCCATCAGTGAATGGCTCTACAATGAGCAGTTCTTC CAISEWLYNEQFF
NA TRBJ1-2 NA TRBV9 TGTGCCAGCAGCGTAGGAGGAGAAGGCTACACCTTC CASSVGGEGYTF
NA TRBJ2-1 NA TRBV20-1 TGCAGTGCTAGAGATGCCCCGGTGGAGTTCTTC CSARDAPVEFF
few TRBJ2-5 NA TRBV7-8 TGTGCCAGCAGCGCGCTCTCGGACATGGGCCAAGAGACCCAGTACTTC CASSALSDMGQETQYF
once TRBJ2-7 NA TRBV4-2 TGTGTCAGCAGCCACCCTAAAAGGTCCTACGAGCAGTACTTC CVSSHPKRSYEQYF
few TRBJ2-2 TRBD2 TRBV12-5 TGTGCTAGTGGTTTGGGACTAGCAGACACCGGGGAGCTGTTTTTT CASGLGLADTGELFF
NA TRBJ1-3 TRBD1 TRBV29-1 TGCGGCGTTGGGGACAGGGGGCCAAAAGGAAACACCATATATTTT CGVGDRGPKGNTIYF
NA TRBJ2-1 NA TRBV6-5 TGTGCCAGCAGTGTGACCACGGAGAGGGAGCAGTTCTTC CASSVTTEREQFF
few TRBJ2-7 NA TRBV2 TGTGCCAGCAGTGAAAGCAGAACCTCCTACGAGCAGTACTTC CASSESRTSYEQYF
NA TRBJ2-3 TRBD2 TRBV27 TGTGCCAGCAGTTTAGGGACTAGCGGGGGATACACAGATACGCAGTATTTT CASSLGTSGGYTDTQYF
NA TRBJ1-3 NA TRBV7-2 TGTGCCAGCAGCCCGCCAGGGAGTGAGGGAAACACCATATATTTT CASSPPGSEGNTIYF
NA TRBJ2-7 TRBD1 TRBV7-7 TGTGCTAGCAGCTTTGGACAGGGGGCGGTATACGAGCAGTACTTC CASSFGQGAVYEQYF
NA TRBJ1-1 NA TRBV28 TGTGCCAGCACCAGTTACACTGAAGCTTTCTTT CASTSYTEAFF
NA TRBJ2-5 NA TRBV10-3 TGTGCCATCAGAGGGGGAGAGACCCAGTACTTC CAIRGGETQYF
few TRBJ2-7 TRBD1 TRBV20-1 TGCAGTGCGGATGAACCAGACAGGGGGCTCTACGAGCAGTACTTC CSADEPDRGLYEQYF
few TRBJ2-7 TRBD2 TRBV20-1 TGCAGTGCTAGGCGGGAGCACTCCTACGAGCAGTACTTC CSARREHSYEQYF
NA TRBJ2-4 TRBD2 TRBV29-1 TGCAGCGCCAATTCGACTAGCGCGTACTTC CSANSTSAYF
few TRBJ2-3 TRBD2 TRBV4-1 TGCGCCAGCAGCCAAGTGTCTAGCGGGAGATCACAAGATACGCAGTATTTT CASSQVSSGRSQDTQYF
NA TRBJ1-4 TRBD1 TRBV20-1 TGCAGTGTGGGACAGATAAATGAAAAACTGTTTTTT CSVGQINEKLFF
few TRBJ2-3 NA TRBV5-1 TGCGCCAGCAGCTCTGATATCACTAGCACAGATACGCAGTATTTT CASSSDITSTDTQYF
NA TRBJ2-7 NA TRBV27 TGTGCCAGCAGTTTATCCGACAGTGACTACGAGCAGTACTTC CASSLSDSDYEQYF
NA TRBJ2-7 NA TRBV4-3 TGCGCCAGCAGCCAAGCAGGGTCCATAGCCGAGCAGTACTTC CASSQAGSIAEQYF
many TRBJ2-7 TRBD1 TRBV7-2 TGTGCCAGCAGCTTAGGTGGGACAGCCTACGAGCAGTACTTC CASSLGGTAYEQYF
NA TRBJ1-1 NA TRBV6-6 TGTGCCAGCGGAGGAGACGGAAGCATGAACACTGAAGCTTTCTTT CASGGDGSMNTEAFF
few TRBJ1-5 NA TRBV15 TGTGCCACCAGCAGAGGGAAGGGGGGAGATCAGCCCCAGCATTTT CATSRGKGGDQPQHF